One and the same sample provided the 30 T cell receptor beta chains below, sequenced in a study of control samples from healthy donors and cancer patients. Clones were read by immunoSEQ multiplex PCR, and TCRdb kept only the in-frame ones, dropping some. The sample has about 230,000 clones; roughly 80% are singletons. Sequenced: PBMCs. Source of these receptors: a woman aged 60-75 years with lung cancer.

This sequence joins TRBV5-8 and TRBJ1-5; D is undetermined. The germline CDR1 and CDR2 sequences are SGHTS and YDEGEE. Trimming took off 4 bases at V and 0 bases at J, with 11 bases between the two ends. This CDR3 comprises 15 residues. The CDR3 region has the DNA TGTGCCAGCAGCCGAACTGACTATAGCAATCAGCCCCAGCATTTT. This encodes CASSRTDYSNQPQHF.

The chain's CDR3 is CASSIVGYATEAFF. The DNA for the CDR3 is TGTGCCAGTAGTATAGTGGGGTACGCGACTGAAGCTTTCTTT. The chain couples TRBV19 to TRBJ1-1; D unresolved. CDR3 length: 14 residues. V gave up 1 base and J gave up 5 bases, with 11 bases separating them. CDR1 and CDR2 from the germline V gene are LNHDA and SQIVND (reference sequence).

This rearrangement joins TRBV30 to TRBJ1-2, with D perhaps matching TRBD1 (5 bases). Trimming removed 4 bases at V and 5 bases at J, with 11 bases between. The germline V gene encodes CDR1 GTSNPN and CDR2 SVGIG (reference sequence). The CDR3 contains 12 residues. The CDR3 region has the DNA TGTGCCTGGACCAGGGAGTGGTATGGCTACACCTTC. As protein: CAWTREWYGYTF.

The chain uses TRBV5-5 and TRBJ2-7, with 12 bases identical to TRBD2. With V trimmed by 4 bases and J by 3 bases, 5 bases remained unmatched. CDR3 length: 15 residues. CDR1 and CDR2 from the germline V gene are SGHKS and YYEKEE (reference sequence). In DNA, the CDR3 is TGTGCCAGCAGCCTCGGACTAGCGGGGCTCTACGAGCAGTACTTC. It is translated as CASSLGLAGLYEQYF.

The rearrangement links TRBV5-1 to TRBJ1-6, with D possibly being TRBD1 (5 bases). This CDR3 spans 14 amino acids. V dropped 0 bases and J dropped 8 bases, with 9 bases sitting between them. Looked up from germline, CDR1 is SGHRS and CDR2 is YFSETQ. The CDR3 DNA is TGCGCCAGCAGCTTGGAGACAGCCTATTCACCCCTCCACTTT. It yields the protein CASSLETAYSPLHF.

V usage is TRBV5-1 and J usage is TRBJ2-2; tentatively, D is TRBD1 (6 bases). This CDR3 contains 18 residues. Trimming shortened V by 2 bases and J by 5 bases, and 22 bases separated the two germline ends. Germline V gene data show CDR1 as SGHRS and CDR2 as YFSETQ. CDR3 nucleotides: TGCGCCAGCAGCTTCATCCAACAGGGTTTGGAACTGACCGGGGAGCTGTTTTTT. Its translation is CASSFIQQGLELTGELFF.

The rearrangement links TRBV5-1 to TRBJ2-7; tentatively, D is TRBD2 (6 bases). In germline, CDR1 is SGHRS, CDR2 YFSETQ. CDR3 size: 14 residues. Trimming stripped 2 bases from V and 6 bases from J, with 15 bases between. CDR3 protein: CASSLGAGGSEQYF. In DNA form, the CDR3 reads TGCGCCAGCAGCTTAGGAGCTGGGGGGTCCGAGCAGTACTTC.

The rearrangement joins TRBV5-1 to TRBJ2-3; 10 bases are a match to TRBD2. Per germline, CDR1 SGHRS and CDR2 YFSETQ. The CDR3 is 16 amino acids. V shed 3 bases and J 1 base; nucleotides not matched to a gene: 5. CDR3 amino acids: CASSWTGTSGTDTQYF. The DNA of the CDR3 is TGCGCCAGCAGCTGGACCGGGACTAGCGGCACAGATACGCAGTATTTT.

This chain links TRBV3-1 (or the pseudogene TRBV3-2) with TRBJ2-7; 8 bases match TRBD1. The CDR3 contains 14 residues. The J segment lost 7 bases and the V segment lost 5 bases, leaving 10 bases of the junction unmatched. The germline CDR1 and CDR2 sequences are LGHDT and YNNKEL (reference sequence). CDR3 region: CASSSQGAAGEQYF. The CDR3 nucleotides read TGTGCCAGCAGCTCTCAGGGGGCTGCGGGGGAGCAGTACTTC.

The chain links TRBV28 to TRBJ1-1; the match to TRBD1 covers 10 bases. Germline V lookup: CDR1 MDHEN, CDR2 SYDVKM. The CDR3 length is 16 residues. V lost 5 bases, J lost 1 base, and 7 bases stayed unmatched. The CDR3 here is CASSLTGTGANTEAFF. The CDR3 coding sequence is TGTGCCAGCAGTCTTACCGGGACAGGGGCGAACACTGAAGCTTTCTTT.

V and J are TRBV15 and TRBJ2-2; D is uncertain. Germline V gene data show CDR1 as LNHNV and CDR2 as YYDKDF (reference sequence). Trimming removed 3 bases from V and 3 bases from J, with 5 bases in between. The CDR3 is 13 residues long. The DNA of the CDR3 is TGTGCCACCAGCAGGGGTTACACCGGGGAGCTGTTTTTT. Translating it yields CATSRGYTGELFF.

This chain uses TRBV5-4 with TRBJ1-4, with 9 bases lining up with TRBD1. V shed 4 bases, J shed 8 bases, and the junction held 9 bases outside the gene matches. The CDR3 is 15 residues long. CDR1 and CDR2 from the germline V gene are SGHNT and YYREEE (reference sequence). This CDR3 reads CASSLQGAAGEKLFF. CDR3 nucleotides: TGTGCCAGCAGCCTACAGGGGGCAGCGGGCGAAAAACTGTTTTTT.

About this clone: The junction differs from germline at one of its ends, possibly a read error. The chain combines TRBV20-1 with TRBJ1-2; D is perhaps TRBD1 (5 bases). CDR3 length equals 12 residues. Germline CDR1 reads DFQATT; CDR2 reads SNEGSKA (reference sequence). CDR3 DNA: TGCAGTGCTAGTGGGGGGGTCTATGGCCACACCTTC. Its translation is CSASGGVYGHTF.

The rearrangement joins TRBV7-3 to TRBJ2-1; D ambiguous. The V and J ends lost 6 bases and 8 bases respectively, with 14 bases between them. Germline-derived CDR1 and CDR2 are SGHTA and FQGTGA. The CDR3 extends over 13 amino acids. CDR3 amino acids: CASSPIGWDEQFF. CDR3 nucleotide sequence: TGTGCCAGCAGTCCAATCGGGTGGGATGAGCAGTTCTTC.

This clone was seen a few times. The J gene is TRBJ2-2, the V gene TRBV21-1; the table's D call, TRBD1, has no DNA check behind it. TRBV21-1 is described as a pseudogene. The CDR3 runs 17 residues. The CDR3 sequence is CASSKAGDRGNTGELFF. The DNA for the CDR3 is TGTGCCAGCAGCAAAGCGGGGGACAGGGGGAACACCGGGGAGCTGTTTTTT.

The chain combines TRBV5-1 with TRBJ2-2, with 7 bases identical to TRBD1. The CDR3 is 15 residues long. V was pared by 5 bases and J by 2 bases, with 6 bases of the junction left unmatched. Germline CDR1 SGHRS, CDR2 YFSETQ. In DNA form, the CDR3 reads TGCGCCAGCAGGGAAACAGGGGACAACACCGGGGAGCTGTTTTTT. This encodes CASRETGDNTGELFF.

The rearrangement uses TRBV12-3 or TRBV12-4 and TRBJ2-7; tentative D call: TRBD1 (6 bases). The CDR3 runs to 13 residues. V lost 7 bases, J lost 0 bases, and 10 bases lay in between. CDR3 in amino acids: CASMKDSSYEQYF. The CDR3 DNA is TGTGCCAGCATGAAGGACAGCTCCTACGAGCAGTACTTC.

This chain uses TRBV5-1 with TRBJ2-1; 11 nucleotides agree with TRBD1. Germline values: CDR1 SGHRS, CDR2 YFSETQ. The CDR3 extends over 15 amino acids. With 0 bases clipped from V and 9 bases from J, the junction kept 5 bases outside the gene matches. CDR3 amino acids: CASSLGGTGGAEQFF. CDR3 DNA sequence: TGCGCCAGCAGCTTGGGAGGGACAGGGGGAGCTGAGCAGTTCTTC.

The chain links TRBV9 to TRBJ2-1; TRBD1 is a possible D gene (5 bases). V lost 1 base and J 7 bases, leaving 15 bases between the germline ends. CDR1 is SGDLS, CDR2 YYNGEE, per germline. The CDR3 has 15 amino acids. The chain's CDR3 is CASSVSSRVRNEQFF. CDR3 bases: TGTGCCAGCAGCGTAAGTAGCAGGGTGAGGAATGAGCAGTTCTTC.

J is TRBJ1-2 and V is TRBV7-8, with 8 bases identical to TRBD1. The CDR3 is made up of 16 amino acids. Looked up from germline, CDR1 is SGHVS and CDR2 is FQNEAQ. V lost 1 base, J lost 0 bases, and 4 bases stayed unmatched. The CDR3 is CASSLVQGETNYGYTF. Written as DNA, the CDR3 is TGTGCCAGCAGCTTAGTACAGGGGGAAACTAACTATGGCTACACCTTC.

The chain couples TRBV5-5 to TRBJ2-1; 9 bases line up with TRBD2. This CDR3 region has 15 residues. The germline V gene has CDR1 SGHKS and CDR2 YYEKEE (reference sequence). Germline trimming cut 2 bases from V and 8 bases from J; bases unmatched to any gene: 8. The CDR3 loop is CASSFGTSWAYEQFF. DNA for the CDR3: TGTGCCAGCAGCTTCGGGACTAGCTGGGCGTATGAGCAGTTCTTC. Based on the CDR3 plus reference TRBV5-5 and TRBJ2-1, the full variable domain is DAGVTQSPTHLIKTRGQQVTLRCSPISGHKSVSWYQQVLGQGPQFIFQYYEKEERGRGNFPDRFSARQFPNYSSELNVNALLLGDSALYLCASSFGTSWAYEQFFGPGTRLTVL.

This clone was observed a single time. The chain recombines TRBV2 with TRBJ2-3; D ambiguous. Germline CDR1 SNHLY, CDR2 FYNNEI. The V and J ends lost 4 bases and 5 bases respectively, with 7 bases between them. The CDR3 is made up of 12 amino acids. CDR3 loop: CASSVSGDTQYF. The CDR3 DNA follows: TGTGCCAGCAGTGTAAGTGGAGATACGCAGTATTTT.

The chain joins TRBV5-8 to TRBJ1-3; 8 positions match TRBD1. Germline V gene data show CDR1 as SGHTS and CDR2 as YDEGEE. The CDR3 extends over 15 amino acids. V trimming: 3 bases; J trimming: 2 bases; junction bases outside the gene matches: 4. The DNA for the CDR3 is TGTGCCAGCAGCTCGACAGGGGAAGCTGGAAACACCATATATTTT. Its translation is CASSSTGEAGNTIYF.

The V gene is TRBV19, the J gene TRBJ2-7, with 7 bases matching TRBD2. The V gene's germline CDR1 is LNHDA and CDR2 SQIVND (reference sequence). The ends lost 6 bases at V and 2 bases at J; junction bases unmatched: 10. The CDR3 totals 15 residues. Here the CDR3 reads CASSTWGGGTYEQYF. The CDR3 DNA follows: TGTGCCAGTAGCACCTGGGGCGGGGGAACCTACGAGCAGTACTTC. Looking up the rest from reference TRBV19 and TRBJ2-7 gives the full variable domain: DGGITQSPKYLFRKEGQNVTLSCEQNLNHDAMYWYRQDPGQGLRLIYYSQIVNDFQKGDIAEGYSVSREKKESFPLTVTSAQKNPTAFYLCASSTWGGGTYEQYFGPGTRLTVT.

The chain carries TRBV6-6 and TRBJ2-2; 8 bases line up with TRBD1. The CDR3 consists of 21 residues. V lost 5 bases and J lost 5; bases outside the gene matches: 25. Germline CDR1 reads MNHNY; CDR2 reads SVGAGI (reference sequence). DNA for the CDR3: TGTGCCAGCAGTCGGCGGGGAACTGGACAGGGCGTAGACAGAGGGACCGGGGAGCTGTTTTTT. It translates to CASSRRGTGQGVDRGTGELFF.

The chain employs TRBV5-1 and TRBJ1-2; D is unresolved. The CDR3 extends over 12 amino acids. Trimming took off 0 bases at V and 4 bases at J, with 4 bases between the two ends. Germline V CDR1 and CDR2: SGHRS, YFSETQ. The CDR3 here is CASSLGAYGYTF. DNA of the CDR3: TGCGCCAGCAGCTTGGGGGCCTATGGCTACACCTTC.

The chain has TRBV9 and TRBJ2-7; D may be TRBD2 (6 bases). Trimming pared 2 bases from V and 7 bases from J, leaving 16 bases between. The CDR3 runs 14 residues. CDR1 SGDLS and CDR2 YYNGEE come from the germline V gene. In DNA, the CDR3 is TGTGCCAGCAGCGTCGGGGACTCGATTTGGGAGCAGTACTTC. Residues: CASSVGDSIWEQYF.

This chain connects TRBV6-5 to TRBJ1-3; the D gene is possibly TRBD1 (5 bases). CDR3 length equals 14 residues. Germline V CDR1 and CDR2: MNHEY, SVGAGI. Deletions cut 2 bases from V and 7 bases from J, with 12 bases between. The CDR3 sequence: CASSYLDGGNTIYF. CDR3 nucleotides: TGTGCCAGCAGTTACCTCGACGGGGGGAACACCATATATTTT.

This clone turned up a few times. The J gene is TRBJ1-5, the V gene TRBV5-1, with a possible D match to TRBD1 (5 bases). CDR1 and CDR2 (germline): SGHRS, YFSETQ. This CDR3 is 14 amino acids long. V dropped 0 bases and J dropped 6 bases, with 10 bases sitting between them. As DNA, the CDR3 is TGCGCCAGCAGCTTGGCGGGGGGAGGTCAGCCCCAGCATTTT. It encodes CASSLAGGGQPQHF.

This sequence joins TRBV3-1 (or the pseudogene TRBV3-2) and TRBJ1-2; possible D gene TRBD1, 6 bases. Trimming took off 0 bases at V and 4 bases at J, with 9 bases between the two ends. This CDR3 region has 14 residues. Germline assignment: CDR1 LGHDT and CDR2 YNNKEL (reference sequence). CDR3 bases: TGTGCCAGCAGCCAAGATGGCAGGGGCTATGGCTACACCTTC. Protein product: CASSQDGRGYGYTF.